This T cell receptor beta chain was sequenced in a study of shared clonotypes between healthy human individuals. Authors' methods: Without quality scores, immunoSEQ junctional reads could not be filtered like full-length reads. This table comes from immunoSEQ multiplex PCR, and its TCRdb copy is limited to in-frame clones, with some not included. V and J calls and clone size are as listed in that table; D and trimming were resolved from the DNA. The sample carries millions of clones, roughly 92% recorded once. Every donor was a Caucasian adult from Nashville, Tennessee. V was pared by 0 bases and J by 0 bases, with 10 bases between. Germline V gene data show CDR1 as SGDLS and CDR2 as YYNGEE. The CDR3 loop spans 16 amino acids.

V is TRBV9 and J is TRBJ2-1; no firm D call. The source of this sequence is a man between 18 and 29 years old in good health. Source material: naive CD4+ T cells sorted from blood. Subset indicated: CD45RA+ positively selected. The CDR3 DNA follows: TGTGCCAGCAGCGTAGACGCGTTTAGCTCCTACAATGAGCAGTTCTTC. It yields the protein CASSVDAFSSYNEQFF.